A single sample is the source of the 14 T cell receptor beta chains below, sequenced in a study of T cell changes during pregnancy in multiple sclerosis. This table comes from immunoSEQ multiplex PCR, and its TCRdb copy is limited to in-frame clones, with some not included. The data show over 100,000 clones, roughly 92% seen once. Source: peripheral blood, taken in the third trimester of pregnancy. The receptors derive from a female donor with multiple sclerosis, enrolled in a pregnancy study.

The V gene is TRBV19, the J gene TRBJ2-1; 12 bases map to TRBD2. Germline V lookup: CDR1 LNHDA, CDR2 SQIVND (reference sequence). The J segment lost 1 base and the V segment lost 5 bases, leaving 0 bases of the junction unmatched. The length of the CDR3 is 15 residues. This CDR3 is CASSGLAGSYNEQFF. CDR3 DNA: TGTGCCAGTAGTGGACTAGCGGGGTCCTACAATGAGCAGTTCTTC.

This chain joins TRBV19 and TRBJ2-5, with TRBD2 as a possible D gene (5 bases). Trimming took off 7 bases at V and 5 bases at J, with 17 bases between the two ends. Germline values: CDR1 LNHDA, CDR2 SQIVND (reference sequence). This CDR3 has 14 amino acids. The CDR3 here is CASNSLAGSETQYF. CDR3 DNA: TGTGCCAGTAATTCCCTCGCGGGTTCGGAGACCCAGTACTTC.

This clone came up a few times. V is TRBV15 and J is TRBJ1-5, with no clear D. The CDR3 covers 14 residues. Trimming stripped 1 base from V and 2 bases from J, with 6 bases between. CDR1 LNHNV and CDR2 YYDKDF come from the germline V gene (reference sequence). The CDR3 region has the DNA TGTGCCACCAGCAGAGGAGTAGGCAATCAGCCCCAGCATTTT. Translated: CATSRGVGNQPQHF.

In this sample, this clone turned up once. Different DNA sequences within this sample yield the same CDR3. V gene TRBV5-1 combines with J gene TRBJ2-1, with 10 positions matching TRBD2. The V gene end was trimmed by 4 bases and the J gene end by 5 bases; junction bases not matched to a gene: 6. The CDR3 sequence is 15 residues long. CDR1 is SGHRS, CDR2 YFSETQ, per germline. The CDR3 DNA reads TGCGCCAGCAGCCCTGGACTAGCGGAGAACAATGAGCAGTTCTTC. Translated, it gives CASSPGLAENNEQFF.

The chain carries TRBV30 and TRBJ2-3; TRBD1 matches 12 bases. The CDR3 length is 15 residues. V gave up 5 bases and J gave up 3 bases; unmatched junction bases: 6. Germline V gene lookup returns CDR1 GTSNPN and CDR2 SVGIG (reference sequence). CDR3 bases: TGTGCCTGGGACCGGGACAGGGGGCGGACAGATACGCAGTATTTT. Translation gives CAWDRDRGRTDTQYF.

This chain connects TRBV5-1 to TRBJ2-7, with 11 bases matching TRBD2. The CDR3 runs 15 residues. With 3 bases clipped from V and 5 bases from J, the junction kept 7 bases outside the gene matches. Germline V gives CDR1 SGHRS, CDR2 YFSETQ. CDR3 sequence (DNA): TGCGCCAGCAGCTCCTCCGGGACTAGCGGCGACGAGCAGTACTTC. Translating it yields CASSSSGTSGDEQYF. Drawing the rest from reference TRBV5-1 and TRBJ2-7, the complete variable domain is KAGVTQTPRYLIKTRGQQVTLSCSPISGHRSVSWYQQTPGQGLQFLFEYFSETQRNKGNFPGRFSGRQFSNSRSEMNVSTLELGDSALYLCASSSSGTSGDEQYFGPGTRLTVT.

The J gene is TRBJ1-1, the V gene TRBV6-1; D is unresolved. V was pared by 7 bases and J by 11 bases, with 20 bases between. From germline, CDR1 is MNHNS and CDR2 SASEGT. The CDR3 consists of 13 residues. CDR3: CASKAHGQSGAFF. CDR3 bases: TGTGCCAGCAAGGCGCATGGGCAGAGTGGGGCTTTCTTT.

The J gene is TRBJ1-2, the V gene TRBV29-1, with TRBD1 identical over 9 bases. V was pared by 6 bases and J by 4 bases, with 15 bases of the junction left unmatched. CDR3 length: 16 amino acids. CDR1 and CDR2 (germline): SQVTM, ANQGSEA. CDR3 region: CSVPGTGQGLSYGYTF. CDR3 DNA: TGCAGCGTCCCGGGAACGGGACAGGGCCTCTCCTATGGCTACACCTTC.

In its sample, this clone was seen a few times. V usage is TRBV14 and J usage is TRBJ1-1; D gene unclear. Germline loops: CDR1 SGHDN, CDR2 FVKESK. The V and J ends lost 5 bases and 0 bases respectively, with 7 bases between them. There are 13 residues in the CDR3. The chain's CDR3 is CASSVTLNTEAFF. The CDR3 DNA follows: TGTGCCAGCAGCGTGACTTTGAACACTGAAGCTTTCTTT.

V usage is TRBV13 and J usage is TRBJ2-7; D is possibly TRBD1 (6 bases). CDR1 is PRHDT and CDR2 is FYEKMQ in the germline V gene (reference sequence). The length of the CDR3 is 15 residues. Trimming took off 1 base at V and 3 bases at J, with 13 bases between the two ends. CDR3 DNA: TGTGCCAGCAGCTTAGTTTCGGGACAACGCTACGAGCAGTACTTC. Its translation: CASSLVSGQRYEQYF.

This chain joins TRBV10-3 and TRBJ2-7; D is perhaps TRBD1 (6 bases). CDR3 length equals 14 residues. The V end lost 0 bases, the J end lost 7 bases, and 13 bases lay between the germline ends. From germline, CDR1 is ENHRY and CDR2 SYGVKD. The CDR3 DNA is TGTGCCATCAGTGAGTCAGCAGGGGCAAGTGAGCAGTACTTC. It specifies CAISESAGASEQYF.

The chain employs TRBV5-1 and TRBJ2-1; 9 bases map to TRBD1. V was pared by 4 bases and J by 3 bases, with 8 bases of the junction left unmatched. Per germline, CDR1 SGHRS and CDR2 YFSETQ. The CDR3 sequence is 16 residues long. CDR3 bases: TGCGCCAGCAGCACCCGGACAGGGGTGGTCTACAATGAGCAGTTCTTC. It translates to CASSTRTGVVYNEQFF.

The chain recombines TRBV7-9 with TRBJ2-7; TRBD1 matches at 7 bases. Looked up from germline, CDR1 is SEHNR and CDR2 is FQNEAQ (reference sequence). V shed 5 bases and J 6 bases; nucleotides not matched to a gene: 7. The CDR3 covers 13 residues. The CDR3 loop reads CASSLDRVGEQYF. In DNA form, the CDR3 reads TGTGCCAGCAGCCTAGACAGGGTCGGCGAGCAGTACTTC.

The chain is built from TRBV5-1 and TRBJ1-2; D possibly corresponds to TRBD1 (6 bases). In germline, CDR1 is SGHRS, CDR2 YFSETQ. Trimming shortened V by 0 bases and J by 8 bases, and 17 bases separated the two germline ends. The CDR3 extends over 15 amino acids. CDR3 sequence reads: CASSLAYRSGDGYTF. CDR3 coding DNA: TGCGCCAGCAGCTTGGCCTATCGTTCAGGGGACGGCTACACCTTC.